This TCR beta chain emerged from a study of radiation and T cells in renal cell carcinoma. Study outcomes and limitations: In blood, top tumor clones expanded by 2 weeks, shrinking by 4.

About this clone: No antigen is known for it.

Time point noted: baseline pretreatment blood. The sample's treatment: 15 Gy SBRT to primary tumor, nephrectomy 4 weeks later. The patient's renal cell carcinoma had clear cell pathology. Produced via immunoSEQ multiplex PCR; TCRdb's table is partial and in-frame only. The table includes about 49,000 clones, 65% to 90% detected once. V was shortened by 2 bases and J by 5 bases, with 9 bases between the two germline ends. This CDR3 has 13 residues. The germline CDR1 and CDR2 sequences are SGHTA and FQGNSA. The clonotype was recovered from a woman in her sixties or seventies with renal cell carcinoma. The chain links TRBV7-2 to TRBJ2-5, with D possibly matching TRBD1 (5 bases). Here the sequenced sample was blood, taken from a patient whose treatment included radiotherapy and nephrectomy. The CDR3 region is CASSLLGRETQYF. The CDR3 region has the DNA TGTGCCAGCAGCTTATTGGGGCGGGAGACCCAGTACTTC.